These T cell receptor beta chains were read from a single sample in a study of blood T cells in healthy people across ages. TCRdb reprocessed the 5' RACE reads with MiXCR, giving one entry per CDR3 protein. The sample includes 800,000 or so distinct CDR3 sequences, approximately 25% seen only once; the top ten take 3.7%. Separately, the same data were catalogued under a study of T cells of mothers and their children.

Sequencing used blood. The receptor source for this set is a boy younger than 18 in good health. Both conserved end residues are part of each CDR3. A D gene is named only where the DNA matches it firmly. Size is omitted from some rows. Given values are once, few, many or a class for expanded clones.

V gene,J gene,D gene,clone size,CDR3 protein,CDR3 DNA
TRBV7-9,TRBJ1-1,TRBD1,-,CASSLIGQGNTEAFF,TGTGCCAGCAGCTTGATCGGACAGGGGAACACTGAGGCTTTCTTT
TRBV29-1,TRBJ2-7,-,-,CSAYDYYEQYF,TGTAGCGCTTATGACTACTACGAGCAGTACTTC
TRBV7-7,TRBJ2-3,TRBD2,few,CASSITSGYTQYF,TGTGCTAGCAGCATAACTAGCGGTTATACGCAGTATTTT
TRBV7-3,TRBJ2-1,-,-,CASSPSRRLSYNEQFF,TGTGCCAGCAGCCCGTCTAGGCGACTCTCCTACAATGAGCAGTTCTTC
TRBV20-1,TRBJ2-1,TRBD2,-,CSARNSGRGGYEQFF,TGCAGTGCTAGAAATAGCGGGAGGGGGGGTTATGAGCAGTTCTTC
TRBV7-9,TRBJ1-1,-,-,CASSLEVGWNTEAFF,TGTGCCAGCAGCTTAGAGGTCGGTTGGAACACTGAAGCTTTCTTT
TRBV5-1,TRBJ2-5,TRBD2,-,CASSYGPSLAGIETQYF,TGCGCCAGCAGCTACGGCCCCTCTCTAGCGGGGATTGAGACCCAGTACTTC
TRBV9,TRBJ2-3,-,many,CASSGGGTDTQYF,TGTGCCAGCAGCGGAGGAGGCACAGATACGCAGTATTTT
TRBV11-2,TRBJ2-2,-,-,CASSFGLPGELFF,TGTGCCAGCAGCTTCGGGTTACCCGGGGAGCTGTTTTTT
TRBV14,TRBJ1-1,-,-,CASSQQVNTEAFF,TGTGCCAGCAGCCAACAGGTGAACACTGAAGCTTTCTTT
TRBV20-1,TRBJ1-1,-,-,CSARAGGAETEAFF,TGCAGTGCTAGAGCCGGGGGGGCGGAAACTGAAGCTTTCTTT
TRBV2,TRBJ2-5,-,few,CASGVSLGETQYF,TGTGCCAGCGGGGTTTCATTGGGAGAGACCCAGTACTTC
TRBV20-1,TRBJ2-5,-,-,CSARELALETQYF,TGCAGTGCTAGAGAGTTAGCCCTGGAGACCCAGTACTTC
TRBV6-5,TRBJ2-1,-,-,CASSPNSFRQFF,TGTGCCAGCAGTCCCAACAGTTTTAGACAGTTCTTC
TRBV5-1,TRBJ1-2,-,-,CASTAGWGANYGYTF,TGCGCCAGTACAGCCGGCTGGGGTGCTAACTATGGCTACACCTTC
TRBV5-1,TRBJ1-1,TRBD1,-,CASSLGTGHEAFF,TGCGCCAGCAGCTTGGGGACAGGGCATGAAGCTTTCTTT
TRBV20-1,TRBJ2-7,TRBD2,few,CSARAPSGSYEQYF,TGCAGTGCTAGAGCACCTAGCGGGAGCTACGAGCAGTACTTC
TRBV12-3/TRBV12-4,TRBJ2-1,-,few,CASAGASYNEQFF,TGTGCCAGCGCGGGGGCCTCCTACAATGAGCAGTTCTTC
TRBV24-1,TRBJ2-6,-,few,CATSDQARGLDNVLTF,TGTGCCACCAGTGACCAGGCGAGGGGCCTCGACAACGTCCTGACTTTC
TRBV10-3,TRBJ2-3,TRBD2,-,CAISESEREGLTDTQYF,TGTGCCATCAGTGAGTCAGAGCGGGAGGGTCTCACAGATACGCAGTATTTT
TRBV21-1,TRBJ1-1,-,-,CASHEVRGTEAFF,TGTGCCAGCCACGAGGTTCGAGGGACTGAAGCTTTCTTT
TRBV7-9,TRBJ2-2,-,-,CASSLLTGPNTGELFF,TGTGCCAGCAGTCTACTGACAGGTCCAAACACCGGGGAGCTGTTTTTT
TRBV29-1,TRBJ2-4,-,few,CSVEDRGGNIQYF,TGCAGCGTTGAAGACAGGGGGGGGAACATTCAGTACTTC
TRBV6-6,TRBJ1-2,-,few,CASSSPPDGYTF,TGTGCCAGCAGTTCCCCGCCGGATGGCTACACCTTC
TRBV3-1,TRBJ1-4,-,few,CASSYTDAIATNEKLFF,TGTGCCAGCAGCTATACCGACGCCATAGCAACTAATGAAAAACTGTTTTTT
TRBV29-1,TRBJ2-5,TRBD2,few,CSVRTSGEETQYF,TGCAGCGTGCGGACTAGCGGGGAAGAGACCCAGTACTTC
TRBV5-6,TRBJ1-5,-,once,CASSSMDQPQHF,TGTGCCAGCAGCTCCATGGATCAGCCCCAGCATTTT
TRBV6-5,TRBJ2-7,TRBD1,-,CASSPGQAFSYEQYF,TGTGCCAGCAGTCCGGGACAGGCTTTTTCCTACGAGCAGTACTTC
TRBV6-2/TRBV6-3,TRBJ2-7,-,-,CASSYRDVGYEQYF,TGTGCCAGCAGTTACCGGGACGTTGGCTACGAGCAGTACTTC
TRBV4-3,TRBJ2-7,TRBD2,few,CASSQDGGGWAEQYF,TGCGCCAGCAGCCAAGACGGCGGGGGGTGGGCAGAGCAGTACTTC
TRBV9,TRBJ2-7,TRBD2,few,CASSPGGAGGTYEQYF,TGTGCCAGCAGCCCAGGTGGGGCGGGGGGCACCTACGAGCAGTACTTC
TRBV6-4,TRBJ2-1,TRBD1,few,CASSVGQGAYEQFF,TGTGCCAGCAGCGTTGGACAGGGGGCCTATGAGCAGTTCTTC
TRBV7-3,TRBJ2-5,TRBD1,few,CASSLIGTGETQYF,TGTGCCAGCAGCTTAATCGGGACAGGGGAGACCCAGTACTTC
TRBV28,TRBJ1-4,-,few,CASSTTGLREKLFF,TGTGCCAGCAGCACGACCGGGCTTCGGGAAAAACTGTTTTTT
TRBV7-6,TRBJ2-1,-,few,CASSLGLEVDEQFF,TGTGCCAGCAGCTTAGGACTAGAGGTAGATGAGCAGTTCTTC
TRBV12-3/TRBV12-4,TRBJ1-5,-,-,CASRGGENQPQHF,TGTGCCAGCAGAGGGGGGGAAAATCAGCCCCAGCATTTT
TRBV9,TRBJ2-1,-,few,CASSPGSFSYNEQFF,TGTGCCAGCAGCCCTGGGAGTTTCTCCTACAATGAGCAGTTCTTC
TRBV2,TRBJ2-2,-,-,CASRTPTGNANTGELFF,TGTGCCAGCAGGACCCCAACCGGGAATGCGAACACCGGGGAGCTGTTTTTT
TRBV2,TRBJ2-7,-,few,CASSEEGASGYEQYF,TGTGCCAGCAGTGAGGAGGGGGCTAGCGGCTACGAGCAGTACTTC
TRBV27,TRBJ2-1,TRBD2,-,CASSWISGRPYNEQFF,TGTGCCAGCAGTTGGATAAGCGGGAGGCCTTACAATGAGCAGTTCTTC
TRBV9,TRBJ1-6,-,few,CASSLEGSPLHF,TGTGCCAGCAGCCTGGAGGGTTCACCCCTCCACTTT
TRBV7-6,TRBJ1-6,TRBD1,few,CASSFSGGENSPLHF,TGTGCCAGCAGCTTTTCAGGGGGCGAGAACTCACCCCTCCACTTT
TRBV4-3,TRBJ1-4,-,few,CASSQEGIGELFF,TGCGCCAGCAGCCAGGAGGGGATTGGGGAACTGTTTTTT
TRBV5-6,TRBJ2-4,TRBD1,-,CASSSTGNKNIQYF,TGTGCCAGCAGCTCGACAGGGAATAAAAACATTCAGTACTTC
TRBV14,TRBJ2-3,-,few,CASSHSSEKTSTDTQYF,TGTGCCAGCAGCCACAGCTCGGAAAAGACTAGCACAGATACGCAGTATTTT
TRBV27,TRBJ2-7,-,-,CASSLYRLGSEQYF,TGTGCCAGCAGTTTATACCGCTTAGGGAGCGAGCAGTACTTC
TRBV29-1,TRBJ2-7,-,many,CSVEDPYEQYF,TGCAGCGTTGAAGATCCATACGAGCAGTACTTC
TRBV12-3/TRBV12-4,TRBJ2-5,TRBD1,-,CASSVTGDEEFF,TGTGCCAGCAGCGTGACAGGGGATGAGGAGTTCTTC